Each of the 30 T cell receptor beta chains below was sequenced from the same sample in a study of human T cells and chemical hapten exposure (dated by TCRdb to about 2021). What the time point label conveys for this sample: patch test 1, 2 weeks after DPC sensitization. The meaning of the sample's treatment or condition label: therapeutic diphenylcyclopropenone sensitization with weekly scalp DPC. The library was obtained by RACE. The sequencing machine was a NextSeq 500. Through fastp at Q25 and MiXCR, TCRdb rebuilt clones from the public reads, retaining in-frame beta chains. Each record represents a unique CDR3 protein, reported with the most common genes and DNA among its rows. The sample yields over 11,000 distinct CDR3 sequences; about a sixth were counted once. 7.2% of the sample belongs to the ten largest clones. Sequencing used whole blood, obtained in connection with sensitization to the hapten diphenylcyclopropenone (DPC). The source is a woman in her thirties with alopecia areata. Some clones in this sample may be carry-over from other donors' samples.

This clonotype has at least ten counts. The chain has TRBV29-1 and TRBJ2-1; TRBD1 agrees at 9 bases. The V gene's germline CDR1 is SQVTM and CDR2 ANQGSEA. The CDR3 consists of 12 residues. The CDR3 DNA is TGCTCCGCGGGACAGGGTCCCGTTGAGCAGTTCTTC. Protein: CSAGQGPVEQFF.

This clonotype was observed at least ten times. V is TRBV4-2 and J is TRBJ2-1, with D unclear. Germline values: CDR1 LGHNA, CDR2 YNFKEQ. The CDR3 has 16 residues. Trimming pared 1 base from V and 4 bases from J, leaving 14 bases between. The DNA of the CDR3 is TGTGCCAGCAGCCAAGTTCAGGCTAGTTCTTACAATGAGCAGTTCTTC. This sequence encodes CASSQVQASSYNEQFF.

This clonotype occurred a few times. The V and J genes are TRBV7-3 and TRBJ2-5; 7 bases agree with TRBD1. Germline V CDR1 and CDR2: SGHTA, FQGTGA. V was clipped by 5 bases and J by 3 bases; unmatched bases: 9. The CDR3 covers 15 residues. CDR3 nucleotide sequence: TGTGCCAGCAGCGCAGGGGGACGTCCGAAAGAGACCCAGTACTTC. Its protein product is CASSAGGRPKETQYF. The full variable domain, its missing parts supplied by reference TRBV7-3 and TRBJ2-5, is GAGVSQTPSNKVTEKGKYVELRCDPISGHTALYWYRQSLGQGPEFLIYFQGTGAADDSGLPNDRFFAVRPEGSVSTLKIQRTERGDSAVYLCASSAGGRPKETQYFGPGTRLLVL.

In its sample, this clonotype is medium-sized. The gene calls are TRBV6-5 and TRBJ1-1; tentatively, D is TRBD1 (6 bases). Trimming removed 5 bases from V and 4 bases from J, with 17 bases in between. CDR3 length equals 15 residues. CDR1 and CDR2 from the germline V gene are MNHEY and SVGAGI. DNA of the CDR3: TGTGCCAGCAGTGATGTACCGGGACAAGGCACTGAAGCTTTCTTT. This translates into CASSDVPGQGTEAFF.

The rearrangement uses TRBV25-1 and TRBJ2-3, with D possibly TRBD1 on 6 matching bases. The V end was cut by 3 bases, the J end by 3 bases, with 13 bases between. The CDR3 consists of 15 residues. Germline values: CDR1 MGHDK, CDR2 SYGVNS. The CDR3: CASSERGYSTDTQYF. The CDR3 nucleotides are TGTGCCAGCAGTGAGAGGGGGTACTCTACAGATACGCAGTATTTT.

The genes are TRBV28 and TRBJ1-1; D is possibly TRBD1 (5 bases). This CDR3 region has 13 residues. CDR1 is MDHEN, CDR2 SYDVKM, per germline. V shed 6 bases and J shed 5 bases, with 13 bases lying between them. CDR3: CASRPTGGTEAFF. Here the CDR3 DNA reads TGTGCCAGCAGACCAACTGGGGGAACTGAAGCTTTCTTT. Combining the CDR3 with reference TRBV28 and TRBJ1-1 gives the whole variable domain DVKVTQSSRYLVKRTGEKVFLECVQDMDHENMFWYRQDPGLGLRLIYFSYDVKMKEKGDIPEGYSVSREKKERFSLILESASTNQTSMYLCASRPTGGTEAFFGQGTRLTVV.

Relative to its sample, this clonotype is medium-sized. The chain has TRBV6-1 and TRBJ1-1; D remains ambiguous. This CDR3 is 15 amino acids long. The ends were cut back, 2 bases at V and 0 bases at J, with 10 bases in the middle. From germline, CDR1 is MNHNS and CDR2 SASEGT. Here the CDR3 reads CASSETPSLNTEAFF. The CDR3 bases are TGTGCCAGCAGTGAAACCCCATCCCTGAACACTGAAGCTTTCTTT.

The gene calls are TRBV7-3 and TRBJ2-2; 13 bases fit TRBD2. Germline values: CDR1 SGHTA, CDR2 FQGTGA. Trimming cost V 4 bases and J 4 bases; bases outside gene matches: 6. The CDR3 has 17 amino acids. Here the CDR3 DNA reads TGTGCCAGCAGCTCTACTAGCGGGAGGGCCCTCACCGGGGAGCTGTTTTTT. Translating gives CASSSTSGRALTGELFF.

By proportion, this clonotype is medium-sized (0.01 to 0.1%). The V call is TRBV28, the J call TRBJ1-2, with no clear D. CDR3 length equals 15 residues. The germline V gene encodes CDR1 MDHEN and CDR2 SYDVKM. The V gene lost 5 bases and the J gene lost 3 bases, with 16 bases spanning the gap. For the CDR3, the DNA is TGTGCCAGCAGTCTGGTATTGGTACGTCACTATGGCTACACCTTC. It translates to CASSLVLVRHYGYTF.

In this sample, this clonotype turned up many times. The V gene is TRBV29-1, the J gene TRBJ2-1; D is perhaps TRBD1 (6 bases). V lost 7 bases and J lost 3, with 13 bases in between. Germline CDR1 reads SQVTM; CDR2 reads ANQGSEA. This CDR3 contains 13 residues. CDR3 residues: CSARDIFYNEQFF. Here the CDR3 DNA reads TGCAGCGCACGGGACATTTTCTACAATGAGCAGTTCTTC.

The chain has TRBV19 and TRBJ1-6, with 7 bases matching TRBD1. The J segment lost 6 bases and the V segment lost 7 bases, leaving 9 bases of the junction unmatched. Germline lookup yields CDR1 LNHDA and CDR2 SQIVND (reference sequence). This CDR3 is 15 amino acids long. The CDR3: CASKGRTGRNSPLHF. The CDR3 coding sequence is TGTGCCAGTAAGGGGAGGACAGGTCGTAATTCACCCCTCCACTTT.

In this sample, this clonotype turned up many times. The genes are TRBV6-1 and TRBJ1-6; D is uncertain. The CDR3 extends over 11 amino acids. V lost 4 bases to trimming and J lost 12 bases, with 7 bases between them. Germline V lookup: CDR1 MNHNS, CDR2 SASEGT. CDR3 sequence (DNA): TGTGCCAGCAGTGTTTCAGGACCCCTCCACTTT. This encodes CASSVSGPLHF.

The chain joins TRBV24-1 to TRBJ2-5; D not certain. The V gene's germline CDR1 is KGHDR and CDR2 SFDVKD. Trimming stripped 5 bases from V and 4 bases from J, with 10 bases between. This CDR3 is 13 amino acids long. The DNA for the CDR3 is TGTGCCACCAGTGCCAAGAACACAGAGACCCAGTACTTC. Encoded protein: CATSAKNTETQYF.

The table lists this clonotype with many counts. This chain joins TRBV3-1 and TRBJ2-3, with D possibly matching TRBD2 (5 bases). This CDR3 contains 15 residues. V was shortened by 1 base and J by 0 bases, with 8 bases between the two germline ends. The germline V gene has CDR1 LGHDT and CDR2 YNNKEL (reference sequence). Written as DNA, the CDR3 is TGTGCCAGCAGCCAAGGGGCGGGTAGCACAGATACGCAGTATTTT. Encoded protein: CASSQGAGSTDTQYF.

The V gene is TRBV2, the J gene TRBJ2-2; D may be TRBD1 (5 bases). This CDR3 has 15 residues. Trimming took 2 bases from V and 3 from J, leaving 10 bases between them. Germline lookup yields CDR1 SNHLY and CDR2 FYNNEI. CDR3 protein: CASSEYRRHTGELFF. The CDR3 DNA sequence: TGTGCCAGCAGTGAATACAGGCGGCACACCGGGGAGCTGTTTTTT. The whole variable domain, remainder taken from reference TRBV2 and TRBJ2-2, is EPEVTQTPSHQVTQMGQEVILRCVPISNHLYFYWYRQILGQKVEFLVSFYNNEISEKSEIFDDQFSVERPDGSNFTLKIRSTKLEDSAMYFCASSEYRRHTGELFFGEGSRLTVL.

This clonotype was observed a few times. This chain connects TRBV7-9 to TRBJ2-1; D is tentatively TRBD1 or TRBD2 (6 bases each). CDR1 SEHNR and CDR2 FQNEAQ come from the germline V gene (reference sequence). The CDR3 sequence is 14 residues long. V dropped 3 bases and J dropped 6 bases, with 12 bases sitting between them. CDR3 in DNA: TGTGCCAGCAGCTTGAGGGGGGCCTTCAATGAGCAGTTCTTC. It encodes CASSLRGAFNEQFF.

CDR3 protein: CARTMGSTDTQYF. The CDR3 nucleotides are TGTGCCCGGACTATGGGGTCAACAGATACGCAGTATTTT. This rearrangement joins TRBV30 to TRBJ2-3, with TRBD2 as a possible D gene (6 bases). V dropped 8 bases and J dropped 3 bases, with 15 bases sitting between them. There are 13 residues in the CDR3. Per germline, CDR1 GTSNPN and CDR2 SVGIG (reference sequence).

The chain recombines TRBV6-2 or TRBV6-3 with TRBJ2-7, with TRBD1 matching over 9 bases. Germline CDR1 MNHEY, CDR2 SVGEGT. This CDR3 region has 13 residues. Trimming took 6 bases from V and 6 from J; bases not matched to a gene: 6. CDR3 in DNA: TGTGCCAGCAGGTGGACAGGGGTGGGCGAGCAGTACGTC. Translating gives CASRWTGVGEQYV.

The rearrangement links TRBV10-3 to TRBJ1-5; D may be TRBD1 (5 bases). Trimming removed 0 bases from V and 7 bases from J, with 10 bases in between. The germline gives CDR1 ENHRY, CDR2 SYGVKD. The CDR3 extends over 14 amino acids. The chain's CDR3 is CAISESRRDQPQHF. The CDR3 DNA follows: TGTGCCATCAGTGAGTCGCGCCGGGACCAGCCCCAGCATTTT.

This clonotype was recorded at least ten times. The chain has TRBV5-1 and TRBJ1-1; D not resolved. The CDR3 runs 13 residues. Between the trimmed V and J ends, which lost 0 bases and 7 bases, there was a span of 10 bases. CDR1 SGHRS and CDR2 YFSETQ come from the germline V gene. The CDR3 DNA is TGCGCCAGCAGCTTGGCCAGTACACTTGAAGCTTTCTTT. It encodes CASSLASTLEAFF.

The chain is built from TRBV18 and TRBJ1-5; TRBD1 matches at 10 bases. CDR1 is KGHSH, CDR2 LQKENI, per germline. CDR3 length equals 14 residues. Losses at the gene ends were 3 bases for V and 6 bases for J; bases not matched to a gene: 2. The CDR3 sequence: CASSPGQGTQPQHF. The DNA of the CDR3 is TGTGCCAGCTCACCGGGACAGGGGACTCAGCCCCAGCATTTT. Complete variable domain (other parts from reference TRBV18 and TRBJ1-5): NAGVMQNPRHLVRRRGQEARLRCSPMKGHSHVYWYRQLPEEGLKFMVYLQKENIIDESGMPKERFSAEFPKEGPSILRIQQVVRGDSAAYFCASSPGQGTQPQHFGDGTRLSIL.

This clonotype is medium-sized by share. The V call is TRBV4-2, the J call TRBJ1-2; TRBD1 agrees at 7 bases. V gave up 2 bases and J gave up 7 bases; unmatched junction bases: 1. CDR1 and CDR2 from the germline V gene are LGHNA and YNFKEQ. This CDR3 is built from 12 residues. The CDR3 region is CASSQSGGGYTF. The CDR3 nucleotides read TGTGCCAGCAGCCAATCAGGGGGTGGCTACACCTTC.

By sample share, this clonotype is medium-sized (0.01 to 0.1%). V gene TRBV7-2 combines with J gene TRBJ1-1; 7 positions agree with TRBD1. The V segment lost 5 bases and the J segment 4 bases; nucleotides outside the gene matches: 10. The V gene's germline CDR1 is SGHTA and CDR2 FQGNSA. This CDR3 has 15 residues. The CDR3: CASSQRQGFATEAFF. Here the CDR3 DNA reads TGTGCCAGCAGCCAGAGACAGGGATTCGCCACTGAAGCTTTCTTT.

By share of the sample, this clonotype is medium-sized. The chain has TRBV30 and TRBJ1-6; D uncertain. The CDR3 consists of 14 residues. The germline CDR1 and CDR2 sequences are GTSNPN and SVGIG (reference sequence). Between the trimmed V and J ends, which lost 2 bases and 0 bases, there was a span of 5 bases. CDR3 residues: CAWSRSSYNSPLHF. In DNA form, the CDR3 reads TGTGCCTGGAGTAGGAGCTCCTATAATTCACCCCTCCACTTT.

In its sample, this clonotype ranks as medium-sized. CDR3 DNA sequence: TGTGCCAGTGTCCCGGGGGCTCGGGACAGACAGCCCCAGCATTTT. Translated, it gives CASVPGARDRQPQHF. The chain links TRBV19 to TRBJ1-5, with 7 bases fitting TRBD1. Germline CDR1 is LNHDA and CDR2 is SQIVND (reference sequence). The CDR3 spans 15 residues. After removal of 8 bases from V and 7 bases from J, the junction contained 14 bases not matched to a gene.

This clonotype is deemed medium-sized. The V call is TRBV27, the J call TRBJ1-2; the match to TRBD1 covers 11 bases. Per germline, CDR1 MNHEY and CDR2 SMNVEV (reference sequence). This CDR3 contains 16 residues. The ends lost 4 bases at V and 3 bases at J; junction bases unmatched: 7. This CDR3 reads CASSSTLDRGHYGYTF. The CDR3 bases are TGTGCCAGCAGTTCCACCTTGGACAGGGGGCACTATGGCTACACCTTC.

There are a few counts of this clonotype. The V call is TRBV6-6, the J call TRBJ2-7; 11 nucleotides agree with TRBD2. Looked up from germline, CDR1 is MNHNY and CDR2 is SVGAGI (reference sequence). V was clipped by 2 bases and J by 2 bases; unmatched bases: 8. CDR3 length: 17 residues. The CDR3 DNA follows: TGTGCCAGCAGTTACCCACTAGCGGGGGTAACCACCTACGAGCAGTACTTC. Translation: CASSYPLAGVTTYEQYF.

Relative to its sample, this clonotype is medium-sized (0.01 to 0.1%). The rearrangement joins TRBV11-3 to TRBJ1-5; weak D call: TRBD1 (5 bases). Germline loops: CDR1 SGHNT, CDR2 YENEEA. The V and J ends lost 2 bases and 9 bases respectively, with 23 bases between them. The CDR3 is 17 amino acids. Here the CDR3 reads CASSLIPGARWLWPQHF. In DNA, the CDR3 is TGTGCCAGCAGCTTAATCCCCGGGGCCAGGTGGTTGTGGCCCCAGCATTTT.

This clonotype appeared many times. The rearrangement links TRBV20-1 to TRBJ2-2; 11 nucleotides line up with TRBD2. The CDR3 is 15 residues long. Germline loops: CDR1 DFQATT, CDR2 SNEGSKA (reference sequence). The V segment lost 4 bases and the J segment 0 bases; nucleotides outside the gene matches: 1. This chain's CDR3 is CSATGLAANTGELFF. The CDR3 bases are TGCAGTGCTACGGGACTAGCGGCGAACACCGGGGAGCTGTTTTTT.

The chain carries TRBV7-9 and TRBJ2-3; no clear D gene. Germline values: CDR1 SEHNR, CDR2 FQNEAQ (reference sequence). Trimming stripped 5 bases from V and 7 bases from J, with 10 bases between. The CDR3 is 12 amino acids. The CDR3 loop is CASSGRLHTQYF. The CDR3 coding sequence is TGTGCCAGCAGCGGAAGATTGCATACGCAGTATTTT.